This is a list of T cell receptor beta chains from one sample in a study of T cells in Graves' hyperthyroidism and ophthalmopathy. TCRdb ran MiXCR on the multiplex PCR reads and lists one entry per CDR3 protein. Of over 300,000 distinct CDR3 sequences listed, over 11% are singletons. Sequencing was done on a sample of blood. The receptors were gathered from a woman aged 60 to 75 with Graves' hyperthyroidism. The CDR3 runs from the conserved cysteine through the conserved F or W. A D gene is named only where the DNA matches it firmly.

CASSYPSGPNTEAFF | TRBV19 | .
CASSLEWATNSPLHF | TRBV11-2 | .
CASSSQANTQYF | TRBV7-9 | .
CSARAGLEVEQYF | TRBV20-1 | TRBD2
CSARTSGDYEQYF | TRBV20-1 | TRBD2
CASSLEVGRSTYEQYF | TRBV5-1 | TRBD2
CASSLVGGAGELFF | TRBV5-1 | .
CASSQDPTGGTEAFF | TRBV3-1 | TRBD1
CASSPSGLVLQYF | TRBV6-1 | TRBD2
CASSLVPTAPYEQYF | TRBV7-2 | .
CASSPSYGQYF | TRBV6-1 | .
CASSTSRQSSNTEAFF | TRBV19 | .
CACSFSQTIDTQYF | TRBV11-2 | .
CASSLRAFGGYTF | TRBV27 | .
CASSLSNYGYTF | TRBV12-3/TRBV12-4 | .
CSVDSGGTDTQYF | TRBV29-1 | TRBD2
CASSRSGGGHYTGELFF | TRBV4-1 | .
CASSEQGNNSPLHF | TRBV9 | .
CASRGGQGSTGELFF | TRBV6-1 | TRBD1
CASSHSGTGVFYEQFF | TRBV3-1 | TRBD1
CASSLQWSGLAGDGANVLTF | TRBV12-3/TRBV12-4 | TRBD2
CASRDGGGLYGYTF | TRBV27 | .
CASSQRLADEQFF | TRBV4-1 | TRBD2